The T cell receptor beta chain described here comes from a study of monozygotic twins with inflammatory bowel disease. Using the 5' RACE reads, TCRdb records one entry per CDR3 protein without DNA. The sample holds over 120,000 distinct CDR3 sequences. There are 14 residues in the CDR3. CDR1 is SGHRS, CDR2 YFSETQ, per germline. This TCR came from a human donor with ulcerative colitis or Crohn's disease, or a healthy co-twin of an affected twin (not recorded which). The sequencing sample was made of blood. V and J are TRBV5-1 and TRBJ1-1; as DNA is missing, the TRBD1 call by TCRdb cannot be tested. CDR3 residues: CASSGTSMNTEAFF.